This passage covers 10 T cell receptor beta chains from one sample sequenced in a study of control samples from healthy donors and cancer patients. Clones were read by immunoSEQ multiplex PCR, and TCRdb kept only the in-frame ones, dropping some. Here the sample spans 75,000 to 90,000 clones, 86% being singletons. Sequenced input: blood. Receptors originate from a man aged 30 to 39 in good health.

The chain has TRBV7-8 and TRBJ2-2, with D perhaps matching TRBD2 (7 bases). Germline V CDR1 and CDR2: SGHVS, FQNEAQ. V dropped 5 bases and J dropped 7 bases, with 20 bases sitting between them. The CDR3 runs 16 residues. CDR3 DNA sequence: TGTGCCAGCAGCCTAGTAGGCGGGGGCTTTGTCGGGGAGCTGTTTTTT. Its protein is CASSLVGGGFVGELFF.

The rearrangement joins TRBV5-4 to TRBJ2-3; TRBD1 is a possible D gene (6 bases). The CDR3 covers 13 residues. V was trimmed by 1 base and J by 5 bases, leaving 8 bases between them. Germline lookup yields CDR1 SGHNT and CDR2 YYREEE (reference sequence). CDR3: CASSLQGKDTQYF. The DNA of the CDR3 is TGTGCCAGCAGCTTGCAGGGGAAAGATACGCAGTATTTT.

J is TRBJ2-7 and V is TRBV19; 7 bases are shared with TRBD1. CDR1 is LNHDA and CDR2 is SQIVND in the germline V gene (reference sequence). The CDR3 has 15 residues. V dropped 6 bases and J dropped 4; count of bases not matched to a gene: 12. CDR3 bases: TGTGCCAGTAGCGTAACAAATTACAGGGGTTACGAGCAGTACTTC. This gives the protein CASSVTNYRGYEQYF. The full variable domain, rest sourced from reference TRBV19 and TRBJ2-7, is DGGITQSPKYLFRKEGQNVTLSCEQNLNHDAMYWYRQDPGQGLRLIYYSQIVNDFQKGDIAEGYSVSREKKESFPLTVTSAQKNPTAFYLCASSVTNYRGYEQYFGPGTRLTVT.

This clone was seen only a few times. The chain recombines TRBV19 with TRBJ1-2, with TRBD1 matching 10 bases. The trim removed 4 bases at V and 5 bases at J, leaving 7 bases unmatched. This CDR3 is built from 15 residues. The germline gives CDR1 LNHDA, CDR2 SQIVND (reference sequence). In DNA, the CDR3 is TGTGCCAGTAGTACGTCTCAGGGACAGGGGTATGGCTACACCTTC. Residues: CASSTSQGQGYGYTF. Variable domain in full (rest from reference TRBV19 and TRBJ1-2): DGGITQSPKYLFRKEGQNVTLSCEQNLNHDAMYWYRQDPGQGLRLIYYSQIVNDFQKGDIAEGYSVSREKKESFPLTVTSAQKNPTAFYLCASSTSQGQGYGYTFGSGTRLTVV.

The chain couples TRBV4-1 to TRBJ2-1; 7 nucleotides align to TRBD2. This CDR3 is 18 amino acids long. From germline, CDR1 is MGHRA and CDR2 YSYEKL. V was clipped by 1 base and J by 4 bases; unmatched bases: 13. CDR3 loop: CASSQGGGIAGEYNEQFF. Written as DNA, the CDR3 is TGCGCCAGCAGCCAAGGGGGGGGTATTGCGGGAGAGTACAATGAGCAGTTCTTC.

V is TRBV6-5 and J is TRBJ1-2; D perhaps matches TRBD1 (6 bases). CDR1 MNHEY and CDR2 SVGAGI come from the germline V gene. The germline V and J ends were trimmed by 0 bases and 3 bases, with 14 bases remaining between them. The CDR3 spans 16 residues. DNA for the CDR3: TGTGCCAGCAGTTACTCGAGGGGGGGTAGTTACTATGGCTACACCTTC. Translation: CASSYSRGGSYYGYTF.

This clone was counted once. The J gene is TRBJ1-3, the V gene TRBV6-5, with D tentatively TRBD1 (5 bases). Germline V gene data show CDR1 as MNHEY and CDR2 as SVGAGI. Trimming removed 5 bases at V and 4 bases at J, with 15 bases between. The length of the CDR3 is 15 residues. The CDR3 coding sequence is TGTGCCAGCAGTACCGATCAAGGGGACGGAAACACCATATATTTT. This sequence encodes CASSTDQGDGNTIYF.

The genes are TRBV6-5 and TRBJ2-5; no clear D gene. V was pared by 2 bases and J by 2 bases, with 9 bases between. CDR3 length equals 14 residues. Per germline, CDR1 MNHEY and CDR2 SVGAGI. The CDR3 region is CASSYESAQETQYF. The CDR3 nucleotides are TGTGCCAGCAGTTACGAGTCTGCACAAGAGACCCAGTACTTC.

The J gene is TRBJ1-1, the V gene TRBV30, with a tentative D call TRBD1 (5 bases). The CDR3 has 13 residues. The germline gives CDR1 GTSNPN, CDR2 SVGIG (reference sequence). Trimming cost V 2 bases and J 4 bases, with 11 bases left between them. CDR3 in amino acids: CAWSTGVGTEAFF. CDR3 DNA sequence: TGTGCCTGGAGTACGGGGGTGGGCACTGAAGCTTTCTTT.

CDR3 region: CASSPWRGTEAFF. In nucleotides, the CDR3 is TGTGCCAGCAGCCCCTGGCGGGGCACTGAAGCTTTCTTT. V usage is TRBV7-2 and J usage is TRBJ1-1, with D unclear. The germline V gene encodes CDR1 SGHTA and CDR2 FQGNSA. This CDR3 is built from 13 residues. Trimming left V 5 bases short and J 4 bases short, with 11 bases between.